This entry describes one TCR beta chain. No antigen is known for it. The sample's treatment: oral pan-JAK inhibitor, 5-10 mg twice daily. The data were obtained in a study of CD8+ T cells in alopecia areata. Germline CDR1 and CDR2: PRHDT and FYEKMQ (reference sequence). This CDR3 is 13 amino acids long. V dropped 2 bases and J dropped 5 bases, with 10 bases sitting between them. Notes on the study in general: Scalp sample data also include resident alphabeta T cells from normal skin.

cDNA reverse transcribed from extracted RNA served as the sequencing template. The protocol was immunoSEQ multiplex PCR, while the TCRdb copy is restricted to in-frame clones and leaves out a portion. The repertoire holds around 120,000 clones, with approximately 52% as singletons. Material: CD8+ T cells sorted from blood, obtained at week 4, from a patient treated with tofacitinib. This rearrangement joins TRBV13 to TRBJ2-7, with D possibly being TRBD2 (6 bases). The clonotype comes from a human donor with alopecia areata. CDR3: CASSLQGGHEQYF. CDR3 DNA: TGTGCCAGCAGCTTACAGGGAGGCCACGAGCAGTACTTC.